Below are 30 T cell receptor beta chains sequenced from a single sample in a study of post-analysis software for immune sequencing data. Study-wide points: With TRBV5-6, TRBV5-1 and TRBV20-1 included, about five TRBV segments were more frequent in patients than in controls.

Unique molecular identifiers were carried by the TCR beta cDNA libraries. Each CDR3 protein is one row after TCRdb ran MiXCR on the PCR reads. Of some 690,000 distinct CDR3 sequences listed, about 27% are singletons. Antigen specificity for these receptors is unknown. The sample taken for sequencing was blood. The receptors were sampled from a girl aged 5-17 years with multiple sclerosis.

The chain has TRBV20-1 and TRBJ1-5; 9 bases map to TRBD1. With 4 bases clipped from V and 0 bases from J, the junction kept 7 bases outside the gene matches. The CDR3 contains 16 residues. Germline assignment: CDR1 DFQATT and CDR2 SNEGSKA (reference sequence). The CDR3 spells CSAIRDRAYSNQPQHF. Here the CDR3 DNA reads TGCAGTGCTATCCGGGACAGGGCATATAGCAATCAGCCCCAGCATTTT.

The genes are TRBV27 and TRBJ2-1; D could derive from TRBD1 or TRBD2 (6 bases each). The germline CDR1 and CDR2 sequences are MNHEY and SMNVEV (reference sequence). V was cut by 4 bases and J by 3 bases, with 10 bases left in between. The CDR3 extends over 14 amino acids. In nucleotides, the CDR3 is TGTGCCAGCAGTTCCGAGGGGGGCTACAATGAGCAGTTCTTC. Its protein product is CASSSEGGYNEQFF.

The chain uses TRBV29-1 and TRBJ1-2, with unresolved D. Trimming removed 2 bases from V and 5 bases from J, with 12 bases in between. The CDR3 is made up of 13 amino acids. CDR1 is SQVTM, CDR2 ANQGSEA, per germline. The CDR3 nucleotides read TGCAGCGTTGAATCGCAGCCCTTTTATGGCTACACCTTC. Its translation is CSVESQPFYGYTF.

In this sample, this clonotype turned up many times. The V gene is TRBV12-3 or TRBV12-4, the J gene TRBJ1-2; a weak D match, TRBD1 (5 bases). The CDR3 consists of 14 residues. V lost 7 bases and J lost 0, with 12 bases in between. The CDR3 region has the DNA TGTGCCAGCATCTGGGGCACCACTAACTATGGCTACACCTTC. Its protein is CASIWGTTNYGYTF.

This clonotype was counted only a few times. The chain uses TRBV12-3 or TRBV12-4 and TRBJ1-5; TRBD1 might be the D (5 bases). The V gene lost 3 bases and the J gene lost 5 bases, with 11 bases spanning the gap. This CDR3 is built from 14 residues. CDR3 in amino acids: CASSFGGTDQPQHF. As DNA, the CDR3 is TGTGCCAGCAGTTTTGGGGGGACGGATCAGCCCCAGCATTTT.

This chain joins TRBV7-2 and TRBJ2-3; maybe TRBD2 (6 bases). This CDR3 region has 17 residues. CDR1 SGHTA and CDR2 FQGNSA come from the germline V gene. Trimming took 1 base from V and 4 from J, leaving 18 bases between them. CDR3 region: CASSLDGGGNGADTQYF. The CDR3 DNA follows: TGTGCCAGCAGCTTAGACGGTGGCGGGAATGGAGCAGATACGCAGTATTTT.

This clonotype was counted many times. The V gene is TRBV4-1, the J gene TRBJ2-3; 8 bases line up with TRBD2. Trimming removed 4 bases from V and 3 bases from J; junction bases left unmatched: 9. Per the germline V gene, CDR1 is MGHRA and CDR2 is YSYEKL. The CDR3 totals 16 residues. CDR3 nucleotides: TGCGCCAGCAGCCCTCTGGCTAGCGGGCGAACAGATACGCAGTATTTT. This gives the protein CASSPLASGRTDTQYF.

This clonotype was observed a few times. An end of the junction differs from the germline gene, which may be a read error. V gene TRBV6-4 combines with J gene TRBJ1-2; D unresolved. The germline CDR1 and CDR2 sequences are MRHNA and SNTAGT. The CDR3 has 16 residues. The CDR3 nucleotides are TGTGCCAGCAGTGACTCGACGTTCAGCGTCAGCTATGGCAACACCTTC. Amino acids: CASSDSTFSVSYGNTF.

V is TRBV21-1 and J is TRBJ2-3; the DNA was not compared with TRBD1, the D call given in the table. TRBV21-1 is labeled a pseudogene. CDR3 length: 17 amino acids. The CDR3 spells CASSKAQGGAGTDTQYF. Here the CDR3 DNA reads TGTGCCAGCAGCAAAGCGCAAGGGGGCGCCGGAACAGATACGCAGTATTTT.

This clonotype was counted between two and nine times. The rearrangement uses TRBV5-1 and TRBJ2-1; D is unclear. The CDR3 covers 15 residues. Germline CDR1 SGHRS, CDR2 YFSETQ. Trimming cost V 3 bases and J 0 bases, with 10 bases left between them. This chain's CDR3 is CASSSAQSSYNEQFF. The CDR3 DNA is TGCGCCAGCAGCTCAGCGCAAAGCTCCTACAATGAGCAGTTCTTC.

The chain carries TRBV7-9 and TRBJ2-1; D gene unclear. CDR3 length equals 14 residues. From germline, CDR1 is SEHNR and CDR2 FQNEAQ (reference sequence). Trimming cost V 3 bases and J 5 bases, with 11 bases left between them. The CDR3, as DNA: TGTGCCAGCAGCTTTTGGCTCGGGCACAATGAGCAGTTCTTC. Translated, it gives CASSFWLGHNEQFF.

J is TRBJ1-1 and V is TRBV27; tentative D call: TRBD1 (6 bases). This CDR3 contains 14 residues. Germline V gene data show CDR1 as MNHEY and CDR2 as SMNVEV (reference sequence). Deletions cut 7 bases from V and 1 base from J, with 13 bases between. The CDR3 DNA reads as TGTGCCAGCACGCCGAGGGGGGAGAACACTGAAGCTTTCTTT. Its protein is CASTPRGENTEAFF.

With respect to this clonotype: An end of the junction does not agree with germline; a read error may underlie this. V usage is TRBV5-1 and J usage is TRBJ1-2, with 7 positions matching TRBD1. Germline V gene sequence: CDR1 SGHRS, CDR2 YFSETQ. The CDR3 runs 14 residues. The CDR3 is CASSPQGPYYDYTF. The DNA for the CDR3 is TGCGCCAGCAGCCCACAGGGGCCCTACTATGACTACACCTTC.

The chain carries TRBV12-3 or TRBV12-4 and TRBJ1-2, with D perhaps matching TRBD1 (5 bases). The CDR3 sequence is 15 residues long. Trimming shortened V by 5 bases and J by 6 bases, and 19 bases separated the two germline ends. Here the CDR3 reads CASSPPWGGINGYTF. CDR3 sequence (DNA): TGTGCCAGCAGTCCTCCCTGGGGGGGTATCAATGGCTACACCTTC.

Only a few counts were recorded for this clonotype. The chain couples TRBV5-6 to TRBJ2-7; TRBD2 might be the D (6 bases). The germline gives CDR1 SGHDT, CDR2 YYEEEE. V was pared by 4 bases and J by 0 bases, with 11 bases between. The CDR3 is made up of 14 amino acids. The CDR3 region is CASSPAGLSYEQYF. CDR3 in DNA: TGTGCCAGCAGCCCGGCGGGACTCTCCTACGAGCAGTACTTC.

V gene TRBV7-9 combines with J gene TRBJ1-6; D call uncertain. Germline values: CDR1 SEHNR, CDR2 FQNEAQ (reference sequence). The CDR3 runs to 17 residues. Trimming removed 4 bases at V and 2 bases at J, with 15 bases between. DNA of the CDR3: TGTGCCAGCAGCTACCCCCATAAGGGCCCCTATAATTCACCCCTCCACTTT. It is translated as CASSYPHKGPYNSPLHF.

The gene calls are TRBV18 and TRBJ2-1, with 12 bases lining up with TRBD2. The CDR3 has 19 amino acids. The germline gives CDR1 KGHSH, CDR2 LQKENI. The trim removed 6 bases at V and 0 bases at J, leaving 12 bases unmatched. The CDR3 DNA is TGTGCCAGCTCGGAGTTTCTAGCGGGAGGGGCACGCTCCTACAATGAGCAGTTCTTC. Translating gives CASSEFLAGGARSYNEQFF.

For this clonotype: A clone one base away is much larger, so this may be a read error. The V call is TRBV4-1, the J call TRBJ1-2; 10 positions agree with TRBD1. CDR3 length equals 16 residues. CDR1 MGHRA and CDR2 YSYEKL come from the germline V gene. CDR3 region: CARSQDRGRVNYGYTF. CDR3 nucleotides: TGCGCCCGCAGCCAAGACAGGGGGCGAGTAAACTATGGCTACACCTTC.

This clonotype was detected only a few times. This sequence joins TRBV27 and TRBJ1-1; 11 bases map to TRBD1. The germline V gene encodes CDR1 MNHEY and CDR2 SMNVEV (reference sequence). With 9 bases clipped from V and 5 bases from J, the junction kept 8 bases outside the gene matches. The CDR3 consists of 14 residues. This chain's CDR3 is CASKLGQGGTEAFF. The DNA for the CDR3 is TGTGCCAGTAAACTGGGACAGGGGGGGACTGAAGCTTTCTTT.

The rearrangement uses TRBV6-1 and TRBJ1-1, with no clear D. CDR3 length: 14 residues. Germline V CDR1 and CDR2: MNHNS, SASEGT. The ends were cut back, 7 bases at V and 2 bases at J, with 14 bases in the middle. CDR3 in amino acids: CASMTPLGNTEAFF. For the CDR3, the DNA is TGTGCCAGCATGACACCGCTCGGAAACACTGAAGCTTTCTTT.

This clonotype was detected a few times. The chain joins TRBV6-6 to TRBJ2-7; D could derive from TRBD1 or TRBD2 (5 bases each). Trimming took off 2 bases at V and 5 bases at J, with 7 bases between the two ends. The CDR3 contains 12 residues. Germline CDR1 is MNHNY and CDR2 is SVGAGI (reference sequence). The CDR3, as DNA: TGTGCCAGCAGTTACGGGACCCACGAGCAGTACTTC. It translates to CASSYGTHEQYF.

The chain links TRBV5-1 to TRBJ2-1; the D gene is possibly TRBD2 (5 bases). Deletions cut 0 bases from V and 9 bases from J, with 10 bases between. The length of the CDR3 is 13 residues. The V gene's germline CDR1 is SGHRS and CDR2 YFSETQ. The CDR3 coding sequence is TGCGCCAGCAGCTTGGCCGGGAACGGTGAGCAGTTCTTC. Protein product: CASSLAGNGEQFF.

The chain couples TRBV27 to TRBJ2-1, with 8 bases aligning to TRBD2. V shed 6 bases, J shed 9 bases, and the junction held 13 bases outside the gene matches. This CDR3 comprises 15 residues. Germline assignment: CDR1 MNHEY and CDR2 SMNVEV (reference sequence). This chain's CDR3 is CASSDPGLVIGEQFF. In DNA, the CDR3 is TGTGCCAGCAGCGACCCGGGACTAGTGATCGGTGAGCAGTTCTTC.

This sequence joins TRBV14 and TRBJ2-7, with 8 bases matching TRBD1. V was pared by 5 bases and J by 2 bases, with 8 bases of the junction left unmatched. The V gene's germline CDR1 is SGHDN and CDR2 FVKESK. The CDR3 spans 15 residues. CDR3 loop: CASSSSTGEPYEQYF. DNA of the CDR3: TGTGCCAGCAGCTCTTCGACAGGGGAACCCTACGAGCAGTACTTC.

The table lists this clonotype with many counts. The CDR3 DNA follows: TGTGCCATCAGTGATAAACAGGGGCGGGAGACCCAGTACTTC. As protein: CAISDKQGRETQYF. The genes are TRBV10-3 and TRBJ2-5, with 7 bases matching TRBD1. The germline V gene encodes CDR1 ENHRY and CDR2 SYGVKD. CDR3 length equals 14 residues. The junction had 6 bases not matched to a gene; V was cut back by 3 bases and J by 5 bases.

This clonotype has just a few counts. This chain's CDR3 is CASSPDPVSYEQYF. The DNA for the CDR3 is TGTGCCAGCAGTCCCGATCCCGTTTCCTACGAGCAGTACTTC. V and J are TRBV28 and TRBJ2-7; D is unclear. The V gene lost 5 bases and the J gene lost 1 base, with 12 bases spanning the gap. CDR3 length: 14 amino acids. The V gene's germline CDR1 is MDHEN and CDR2 SYDVKM.

The V gene is TRBV12-3 or TRBV12-4, the J gene TRBJ1-1; D is unclear. The CDR3 runs to 13 residues. V dropped 6 bases and J dropped 7 bases, with 15 bases sitting between them. The CDR3 reads CASSLTLLGEAFF. The CDR3 DNA reads TGTGCCAGCAGCTTAACCTTACTGGGTGAAGCTTTCTTT.

V and J are TRBV19 and TRBJ1-1, with 7 bases that match TRBD1. Germline CDR1 LNHDA, CDR2 SQIVND (reference sequence). The CDR3 totals 15 residues. J lost 8 bases, V lost 6 bases, and 15 bases had no gene match. CDR3 sequence: CASRQQGPPGTEAFF. The DNA of the CDR3 is TGTGCCAGTAGACAACAGGGGCCCCCTGGCACCGAAGCTTTCTTT.

The chain is built from TRBV27 and TRBJ2-7; weak D call: TRBD1 (7 bases). This CDR3 is built from 13 residues. V dropped 6 bases and J dropped 7 bases, with 16 bases sitting between them. Per the germline V gene, CDR1 is MNHEY and CDR2 is SMNVEV (reference sequence). The CDR3 sequence is CASRAGQYNEQYF. The CDR3 DNA reads as TGTGCCAGCAGGGCGGGACAGTACAATGAGCAGTACTTC.

The V gene is TRBV6-2 or TRBV6-3, the J gene TRBJ1-2; D is unresolved. The CDR3 has 16 amino acids. The germline V gene has CDR1 MNHEY and CDR2 SVGEGT. Trimming removed 0 bases at V and 6 bases at J, with 17 bases between. CDR3 in amino acids: CASSYSDPIVSHGYTF. CDR3 sequence (DNA): TGTGCCAGCAGTTACTCGGACCCTATAGTATCGCATGGCTACACCTTC.